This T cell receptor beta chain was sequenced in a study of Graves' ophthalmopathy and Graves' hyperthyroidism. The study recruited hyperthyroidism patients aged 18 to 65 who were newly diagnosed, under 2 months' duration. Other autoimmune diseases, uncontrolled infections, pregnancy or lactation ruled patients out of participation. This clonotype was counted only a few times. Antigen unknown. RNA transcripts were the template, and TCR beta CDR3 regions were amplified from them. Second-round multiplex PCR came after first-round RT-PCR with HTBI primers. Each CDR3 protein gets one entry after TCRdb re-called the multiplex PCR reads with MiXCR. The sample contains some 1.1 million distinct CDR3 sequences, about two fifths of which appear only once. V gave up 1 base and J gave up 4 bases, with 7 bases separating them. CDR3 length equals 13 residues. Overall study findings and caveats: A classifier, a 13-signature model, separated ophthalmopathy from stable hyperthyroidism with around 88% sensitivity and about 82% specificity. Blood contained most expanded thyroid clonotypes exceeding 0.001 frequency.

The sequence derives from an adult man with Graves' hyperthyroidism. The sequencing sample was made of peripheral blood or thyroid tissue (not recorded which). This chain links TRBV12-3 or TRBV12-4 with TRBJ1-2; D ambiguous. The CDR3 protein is CASSLGEPYGYTF. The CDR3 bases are TGTGCCAGCAGTTTAGGGGAGCCCTATGGCTACACCTTC.